One and the same sample provided the 17 T cell receptor beta chains below, sequenced in a study of blood T cell repertoires in COVID-19. This table comes from immunoSEQ multiplex PCR, and its TCRdb copy is limited to in-frame clones, with some not included. The sample lists 250,000 to 350,000 clones; approximately 84% were seen once. Sequenced material: peripheral blood. These receptors were collected from a human donor with COVID-19, enrolled during active disease. The donor label of this sample is uncertain.

The chain uses TRBV6-2 or TRBV6-3 and TRBJ2-7, with TRBD1 matching over 7 bases. With 5 bases clipped from V and 2 bases from J, the junction kept 12 bases outside the gene matches. Germline V gene lookup returns CDR1 MNHEY and CDR2 SVGEGT. The CDR3 is made up of 16 amino acids. DNA for the CDR3: TGTGCCAGCAGTCTTAGAGGGGGCGGAGCCCCCTACGAGCAGTACTTC. Its protein is CASSLRGGGAPYEQYF.

The gene calls are TRBV18 and TRBJ2-2; D is possibly TRBD1 (5 bases). V lost 1 base to trimming and J lost 6 bases, with 12 bases between them. CDR1 KGHSH and CDR2 LQKENI come from the germline V gene. This CDR3 is 15 amino acids long. This CDR3 reads CASSPLLQDPGELFF. CDR3 DNA sequence: TGTGCCAGCTCACCACTCTTACAGGACCCCGGGGAGCTGTTTTTT. The variable domain in full, with the rest retrieved from reference TRBV18 and TRBJ2-2, is NAGVMQNPRHLVRRRGQEARLRCSPMKGHSHVYWYRQLPEEGLKFMVYLQKENIIDESGMPKERFSAEFPKEGPSILRIQQVVRGDSAAYFCASSPLLQDPGELFFGEGSRLTVL.

The V and J genes are TRBV7-2 and TRBJ2-2; 7 nucleotides align to TRBD1. Germline-derived CDR1 and CDR2 are SGHTA and FQGNSA. V lost 5 bases, J lost 5 bases, and 11 bases stayed unmatched. This CDR3 region has 16 residues. The CDR3 loop reads CASSPRQGSWTGELFF. The CDR3 DNA reads as TGTGCCAGCAGCCCCAGACAGGGAAGTTGGACCGGGGAGCTGTTTTTT.

The chain recombines TRBV28 with TRBJ2-5, with D unclear. The CDR3 loop spans 17 amino acids. Germline V lookup: CDR1 MDHEN, CDR2 SYDVKM. Trimming cost V 3 bases and J 1 base, with 18 bases left between them. Here the CDR3 reads CASSFYSQVGFQETQYF. The DNA for the CDR3 is TGTGCCAGCAGTTTCTACTCCCAAGTCGGTTTCCAAGAGACCCAGTACTTC. Filled out from reference TRBV28 and TRBJ2-5, the complete variable domain reads DVKVTQSSRYLVKRTGEKVFLECVQDMDHENMFWYRQDPGLGLRLIYFSYDVKMKEKGDIPEGYSVSREKKERFSLILESASTNQTSMYLCASSFYSQVGFQETQYFGPGTRLLVL.

This clone was picked up a small number of times. V and J are TRBV5-5 and TRBJ1-1, with unresolved D. This CDR3 has 15 residues. CDR1 SGHKS and CDR2 YYEKEE come from the germline V gene (reference sequence). The germline V and J ends were trimmed by 1 base and 1 base, with 11 bases remaining between them. This CDR3 is CASSLYGGRNTEAFF. CDR3 nucleotide sequence: TGTGCCAGCAGCTTGTATGGAGGCCGGAACACTGAAGCTTTCTTT.

The genes are TRBV28 and TRBJ1-5; the match to TRBD1 covers 7 bases. This CDR3 spans 13 amino acids. CDR1 is MDHEN and CDR2 is SYDVKM in the germline V gene. V trimming: 5 bases; J trimming: 7 bases; junction bases outside the gene matches: 5. The CDR3 here is CASSETGPQPQHF. CDR3 nucleotides: TGTGCCAGCAGTGAGACAGGGCCCCAGCCCCAGCATTTT.

J is TRBJ2-2 and V is TRBV18; the D is unclear. V lost 2 bases, J lost 5 bases, and 12 bases lay in between. The CDR3 runs 15 residues. CDR1 is KGHSH and CDR2 is LQKENI in the germline V gene. DNA for the CDR3: TGTGCCAGCTCACCAAACCCCACACCGACCGGGGAGCTGTTTTTT. Protein: CASSPNPTPTGELFF.

This clone was recorded a few times. The genes are TRBV24-1 and TRBJ2-6; maybe TRBD1 (5 bases). Germline CDR1 and CDR2: KGHDR and SFDVKD. This CDR3 has 15 amino acids. Trimming took off 4 bases at V and 4 bases at J, with 10 bases between the two ends. DNA of the CDR3: TGTGCCACCAGTGACCAGGGATCAGGGGCCAACGTCCTGACTTTC. Translating it yields CATSDQGSGANVLTF.

The J gene is TRBJ2-1, the V gene TRBV4-2; TRBD2 agrees at 13 bases. Germline V gives CDR1 LGHNA, CDR2 YNFKEQ. The CDR3 is 18 residues long. Losses at the gene ends were 0 bases for V and 5 bases for J; bases not matched to a gene: 7. The CDR3 nucleotides are TGTGCCAGCAGCCAAGATCCGAGACTAGCGGGAGGAAACAATGAGCAGTTCTTC. Its protein product is CASSQDPRLAGGNNEQFF.

The chain recombines TRBV7-2 with TRBJ2-6; TRBD1 is a possible D gene (6 bases). The V gene's germline CDR1 is SGHTA and CDR2 FQGNSA. This CDR3 has 18 amino acids. The V end was cut by 6 bases, the J end by 0 bases, with 18 bases between. The CDR3 nucleotides are TGTGCCAGCAGGCCGCCGGGACAAACCTTCTCTGGGGCCAACGTCCTGACTTTC. Translating it yields CASRPPGQTFSGANVLTF.

This chain joins TRBV5-4 and TRBJ2-7; 10 bases agree with TRBD2. V lost 9 bases and J lost 1; bases outside the gene matches: 10. There are 15 residues in the CDR3. Germline V gene data show CDR1 as SGHNT and CDR2 as YYREEE (reference sequence). In nucleotides, the CDR3 is TGTGCCACCCAGCGGGAGGGGACCCCTTCCTACGAGCAGTACTTC. It encodes CATQREGTPSYEQYF.

The chain recombines TRBV28 with TRBJ1-2; no clear D gene. Germline CDR1 is MDHEN and CDR2 is SYDVKM. The CDR3 length is 14 residues. V was pared by 2 bases and J by 5 bases, with 12 bases between. CDR3 protein: CASSLTGILYGYTF. The CDR3 bases are TGTGCCAGCAGTTTAACCGGGATTCTTTATGGCTACACCTTC.

This sequence joins TRBV5-1 and TRBJ2-1, with 8 bases fitting TRBD1. The V gene end was trimmed by 4 bases and the J gene end by 5 bases; junction bases not matched to a gene: 11. CDR3 length: 16 residues. Germline loops: CDR1 SGHRS, CDR2 YFSETQ. In DNA, the CDR3 is TGCGCCAGCAGCAGAAAAGCCGGGACAGGTAACAATGAGCAGTTCTTC. Its protein product is CASSRKAGTGNNEQFF.

This clone was detected only a few times. The same CDR3 also results from other DNA sequences found in this sample. This chain uses TRBV5-1 with TRBJ1-1; 8 nucleotides match TRBD1. Per germline, CDR1 SGHRS and CDR2 YFSETQ. CDR3 length: 16 amino acids. Trimming took 0 bases from V and 0 from J; bases not matched to a gene: 4. This CDR3 is CASSLAGGSMNTEAFF. The CDR3 coding sequence is TGCGCCAGCAGCTTGGCAGGGGGCAGCATGAACACTGAAGCTTTCTTT. The whole variable domain, remainder taken from reference TRBV5-1 and TRBJ1-1, is KAGVTQTPRYLIKTRGQQVTLSCSPISGHRSVSWYQQTPGQGLQFLFEYFSETQRNKGNFPGRFSGRQFSNSRSEMNVSTLELGDSALYLCASSLAGGSMNTEAFFGQGTRLTVV.

This rearrangement joins TRBV28 to TRBJ1-4; 8 bases agree with TRBD1. CDR1 and CDR2 from the germline V gene are MDHEN and SYDVKM. V gave up 5 bases and J gave up 5 bases; unmatched junction bases: 10. The CDR3 is 16 amino acids. The CDR3 loop reads CASSPQAGTGNEKLFF. Written as DNA, the CDR3 is TGTGCCAGCAGTCCCCAGGCCGGGACAGGCAATGAAAAACTGTTTTTT.

V and J are TRBV28 and TRBJ2-2; 12 bases map to TRBD1. This CDR3 has 16 amino acids. Germline V gives CDR1 MDHEN, CDR2 SYDVKM. With V trimmed by 6 bases and J by 4 bases, 6 bases remained unmatched. The CDR3 region is CASRGQGAGGTGELFF. CDR3 sequence (DNA): TGTGCCAGCAGGGGACAGGGGGCCGGTGGCACCGGGGAGCTGTTTTTT.

The V and J genes are TRBV28 and TRBJ2-1; D ambiguous. The germline CDR1 and CDR2 sequences are MDHEN and SYDVKM. V lost 4 bases, J lost 2 bases, and 6 bases lay in between. This CDR3 has 13 amino acids. CDR3 protein: CASSSPAYNEQFF. The CDR3 DNA sequence: TGTGCCAGCAGTTCCCCAGCCTACAATGAGCAGTTCTTC. Looking up the rest from reference TRBV28 and TRBJ2-1 gives the full variable domain: DVKVTQSSRYLVKRTGEKVFLECVQDMDHENMFWYRQDPGLGLRLIYFSYDVKMKEKGDIPEGYSVSREKKERFSLILESASTNQTSMYLCASSSPAYNEQFFGPGTRLTVL.